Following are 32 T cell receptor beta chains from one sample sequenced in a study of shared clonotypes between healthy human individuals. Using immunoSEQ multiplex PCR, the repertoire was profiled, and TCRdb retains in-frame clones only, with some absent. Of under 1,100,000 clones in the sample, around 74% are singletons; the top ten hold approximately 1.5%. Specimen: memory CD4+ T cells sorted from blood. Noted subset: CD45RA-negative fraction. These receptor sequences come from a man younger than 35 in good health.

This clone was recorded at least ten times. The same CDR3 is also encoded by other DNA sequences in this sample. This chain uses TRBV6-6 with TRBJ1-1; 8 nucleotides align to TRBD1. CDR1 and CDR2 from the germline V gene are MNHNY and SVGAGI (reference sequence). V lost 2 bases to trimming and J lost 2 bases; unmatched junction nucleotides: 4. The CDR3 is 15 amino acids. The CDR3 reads CASSYPGQGNTEAFF. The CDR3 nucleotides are TGTGCCAGCAGTTACCCCGGACAGGGTAACACTGAAGCTTTCTTT.

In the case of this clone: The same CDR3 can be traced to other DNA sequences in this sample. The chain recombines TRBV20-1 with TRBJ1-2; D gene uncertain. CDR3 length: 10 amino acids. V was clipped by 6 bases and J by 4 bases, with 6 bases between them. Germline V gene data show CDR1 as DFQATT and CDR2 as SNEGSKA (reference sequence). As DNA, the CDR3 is TGCAGTGCCAGAAGCTATGGCTACACCTTC. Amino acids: CSARSYGYTF.

The CDR3 spells CASSQDYGGGNTDTQYF. The CDR3 DNA reads as TGCGCCAGCAGCCAAGATTACGGTGGCGGGAACACAGATACGCAGTATTTT. V gene TRBV4-3 combines with J gene TRBJ2-3; a weak D match, TRBD2 (6 bases). CDR1 LGHNA and CDR2 YSLEER come from the germline V gene. V was clipped by 0 bases and J by 2 bases, with 15 bases between them. The CDR3 has 17 residues.

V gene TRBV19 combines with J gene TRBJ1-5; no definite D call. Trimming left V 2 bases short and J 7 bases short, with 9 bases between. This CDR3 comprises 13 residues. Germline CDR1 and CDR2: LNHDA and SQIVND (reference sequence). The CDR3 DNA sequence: TGTGCCAGTAGTATACGGACCGGACAGCCCCAGCATTTT. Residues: CASSIRTGQPQHF.

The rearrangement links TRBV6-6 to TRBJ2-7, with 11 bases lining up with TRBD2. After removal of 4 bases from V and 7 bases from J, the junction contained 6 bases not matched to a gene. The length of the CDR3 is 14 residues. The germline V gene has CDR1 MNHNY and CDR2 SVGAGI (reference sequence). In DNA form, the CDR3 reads TGTGCCAGCAGTTTAGCGGGAGGGCCCAGTGAGCAGTACTTC. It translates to CASSLAGGPSEQYF.

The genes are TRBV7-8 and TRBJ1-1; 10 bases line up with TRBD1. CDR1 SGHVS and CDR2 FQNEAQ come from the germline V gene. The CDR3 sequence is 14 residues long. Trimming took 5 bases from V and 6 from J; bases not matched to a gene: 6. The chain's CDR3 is CASSQTGGAAEAFF. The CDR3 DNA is TGTGCCAGCAGCCAGACAGGGGGCGCGGCTGAAGCTTTCTTT.

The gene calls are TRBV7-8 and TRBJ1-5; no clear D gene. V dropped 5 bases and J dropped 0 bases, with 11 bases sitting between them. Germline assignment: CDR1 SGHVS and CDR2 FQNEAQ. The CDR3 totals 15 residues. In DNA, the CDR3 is TGTGCCAGCAGCACAGTTGCGAATAGCAATCAGCCCCAGCATTTT. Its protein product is CASSTVANSNQPQHF. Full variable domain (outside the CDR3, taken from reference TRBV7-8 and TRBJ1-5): GAGVSQSPRYKVAKRGQDVALRCDPISGHVSLFWYQQALGQGPEFLTYFQNEAQLDKSGLPSDRFFAERPEGSVSTLKIQRTQQEDSAVYLCASSTVANSNQPQHFGDGTRLSIL.

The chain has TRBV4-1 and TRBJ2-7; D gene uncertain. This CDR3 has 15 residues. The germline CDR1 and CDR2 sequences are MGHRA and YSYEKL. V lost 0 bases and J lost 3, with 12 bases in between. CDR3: CASSQESPPSYEQYF. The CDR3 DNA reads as TGCGCCAGCAGCCAAGAGTCCCCCCCGAGCTACGAGCAGTACTTC.

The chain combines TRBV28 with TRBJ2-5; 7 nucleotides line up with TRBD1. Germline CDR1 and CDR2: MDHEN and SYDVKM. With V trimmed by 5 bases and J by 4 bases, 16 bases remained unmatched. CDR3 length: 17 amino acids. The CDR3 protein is CASSLIGGQGERETQYF. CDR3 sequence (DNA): TGTGCCAGCAGTCTGATTGGAGGTCAGGGGGAGAGAGAGACCCAGTACTTC.

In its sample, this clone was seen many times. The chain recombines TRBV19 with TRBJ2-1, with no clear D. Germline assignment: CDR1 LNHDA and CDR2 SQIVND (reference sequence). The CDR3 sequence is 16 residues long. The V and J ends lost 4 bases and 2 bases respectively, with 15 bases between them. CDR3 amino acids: CASSSLRAFPYNEQFF. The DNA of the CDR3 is TGTGCCAGTAGTAGTCTTAGGGCCTTCCCCTACAATGAGCAGTTCTTC.

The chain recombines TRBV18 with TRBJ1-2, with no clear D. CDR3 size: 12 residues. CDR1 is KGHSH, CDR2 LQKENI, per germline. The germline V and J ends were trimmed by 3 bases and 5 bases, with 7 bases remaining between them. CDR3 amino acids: CASSPPDYGYTF. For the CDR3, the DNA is TGTGCCAGCTCACCCCCAGATTATGGCTACACCTTC.

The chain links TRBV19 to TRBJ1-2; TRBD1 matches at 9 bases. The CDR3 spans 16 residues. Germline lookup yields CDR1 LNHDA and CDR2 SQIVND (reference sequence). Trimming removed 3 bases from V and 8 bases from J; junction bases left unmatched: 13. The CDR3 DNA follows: TGTGCCAGTAGTATCAAAGGGGGACAGGGAGCTGCGGGCTACACCTTC. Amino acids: CASSIKGGQGAAGYTF.

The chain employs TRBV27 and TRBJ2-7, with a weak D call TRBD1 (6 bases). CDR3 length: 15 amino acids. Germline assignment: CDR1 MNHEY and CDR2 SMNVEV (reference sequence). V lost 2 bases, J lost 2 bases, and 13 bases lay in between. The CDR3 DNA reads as TGTGCCAGCAGTTTACTGGGGGCCCCGACCTACGAGCAGTACTTC. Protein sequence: CASSLLGAPTYEQYF.

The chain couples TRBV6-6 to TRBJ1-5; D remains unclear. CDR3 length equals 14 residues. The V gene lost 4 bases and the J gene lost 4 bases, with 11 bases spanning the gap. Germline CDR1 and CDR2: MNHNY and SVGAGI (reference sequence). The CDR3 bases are TGTGCCAGCAGTTTTTCCGGCGGTAATCAGCCCCAGCATTTT. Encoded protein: CASSFSGGNQPQHF.

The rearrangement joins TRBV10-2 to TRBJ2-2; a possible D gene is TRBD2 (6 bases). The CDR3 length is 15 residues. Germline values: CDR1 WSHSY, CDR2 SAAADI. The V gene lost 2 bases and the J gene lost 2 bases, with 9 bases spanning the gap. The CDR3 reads CASSERAGNTGELFF. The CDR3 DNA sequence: TGCGCCAGCAGTGAGCGGGCGGGAAACACCGGGGAGCTGTTTTTT.

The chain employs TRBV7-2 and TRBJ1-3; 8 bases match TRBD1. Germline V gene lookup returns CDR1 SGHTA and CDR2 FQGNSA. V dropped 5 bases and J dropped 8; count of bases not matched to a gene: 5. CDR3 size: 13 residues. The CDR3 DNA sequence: TGTGCCAGCAGCCAACAGGGGGGCTACACCATATATTTT. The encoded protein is CASSQQGGYTIYF. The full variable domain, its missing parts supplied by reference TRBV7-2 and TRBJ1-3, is GAGVSQSPSNKVTEKGKDVELRCDPISGHTALYWYRQSLGQGLEFLIYFQGNSAPDKSGLPSDRFSAERTGGSVSTLTIQRTQQEDSAVYLCASSQQGGYTIYFGEGSWLTVV.

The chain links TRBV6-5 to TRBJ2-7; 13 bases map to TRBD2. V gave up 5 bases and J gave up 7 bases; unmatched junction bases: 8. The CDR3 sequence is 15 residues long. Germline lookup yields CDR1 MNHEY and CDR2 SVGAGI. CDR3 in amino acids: CASSPTSGRAWEQYF. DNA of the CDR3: TGTGCCAGCAGTCCTACTAGCGGGAGGGCCTGGGAGCAGTACTTC.

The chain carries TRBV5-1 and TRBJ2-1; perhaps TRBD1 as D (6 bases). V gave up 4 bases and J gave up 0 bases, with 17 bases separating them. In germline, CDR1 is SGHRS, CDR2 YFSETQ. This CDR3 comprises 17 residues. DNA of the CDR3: TGCGCCAGCAGCCTGTCACCGGGACAAAGCTCCTACAATGAGCAGTTCTTC. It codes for CASSLSPGQSSYNEQFF. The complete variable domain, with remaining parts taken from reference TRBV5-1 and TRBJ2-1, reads KAGVTQTPRYLIKTRGQQVTLSCSPISGHRSVSWYQQTPGQGLQFLFEYFSETQRNKGNFPGRFSGRQFSNSRSEMNVSTLELGDSALYLCASSLSPGQSSYNEQFFGPGTRLTVL.

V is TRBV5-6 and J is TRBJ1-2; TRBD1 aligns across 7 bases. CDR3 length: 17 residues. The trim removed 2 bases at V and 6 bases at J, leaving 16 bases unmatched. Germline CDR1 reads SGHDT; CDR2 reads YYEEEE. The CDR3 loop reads CASSFGSTGLLENGYTF. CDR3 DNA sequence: TGTGCCAGCAGCTTTGGGTCGACAGGGCTTTTAGAGAATGGCTACACCTTC.

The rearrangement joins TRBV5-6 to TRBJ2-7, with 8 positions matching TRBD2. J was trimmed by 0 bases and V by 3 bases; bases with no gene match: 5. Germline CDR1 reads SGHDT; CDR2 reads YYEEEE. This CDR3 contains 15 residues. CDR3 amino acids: CASSSGGGSSYEQYF. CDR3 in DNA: TGTGCCAGCAGCTCCGGCGGGGGGAGCTCCTACGAGCAGTACTTC.

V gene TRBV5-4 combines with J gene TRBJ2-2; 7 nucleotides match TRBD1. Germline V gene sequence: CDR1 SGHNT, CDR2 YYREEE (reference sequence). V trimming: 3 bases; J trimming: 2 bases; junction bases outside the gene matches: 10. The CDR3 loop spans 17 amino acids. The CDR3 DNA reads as TGTGCCAGCAGCTCCCCTTCAAGACAGGGAAACACCGGGGAGCTGTTTTTT. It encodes CASSSPSRQGNTGELFF.

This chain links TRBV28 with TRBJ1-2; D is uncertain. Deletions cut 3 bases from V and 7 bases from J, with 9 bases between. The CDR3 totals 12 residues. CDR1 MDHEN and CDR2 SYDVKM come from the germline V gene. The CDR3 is CASSLQSGGYTF. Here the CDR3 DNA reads TGTGCCAGCAGTTTGCAGAGCGGTGGCTACACCTTC.

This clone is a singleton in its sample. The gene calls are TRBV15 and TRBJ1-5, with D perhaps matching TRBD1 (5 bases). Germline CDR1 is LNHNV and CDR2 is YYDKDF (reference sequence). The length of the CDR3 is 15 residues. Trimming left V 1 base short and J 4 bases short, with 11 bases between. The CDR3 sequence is CATSRVQGQNQPQHF. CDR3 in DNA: TGTGCCACCAGCAGAGTCCAGGGTCAGAATCAGCCCCAGCATTTT.

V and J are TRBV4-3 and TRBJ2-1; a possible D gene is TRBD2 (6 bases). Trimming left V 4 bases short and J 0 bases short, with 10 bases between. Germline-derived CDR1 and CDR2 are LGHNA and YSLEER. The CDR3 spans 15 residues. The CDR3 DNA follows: TGCGCCAGCAGCCCGGAGGGGTTCTCCTACAATGAGCAGTTCTTC. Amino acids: CASSPEGFSYNEQFF.

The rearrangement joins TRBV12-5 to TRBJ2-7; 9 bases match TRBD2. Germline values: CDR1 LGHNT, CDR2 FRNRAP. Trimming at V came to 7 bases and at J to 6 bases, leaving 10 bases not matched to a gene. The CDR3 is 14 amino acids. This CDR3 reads CASALSGSGSEQYF. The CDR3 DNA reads TGTGCTAGTGCCCTTAGCGGGAGTGGTTCCGAGCAGTACTTC.

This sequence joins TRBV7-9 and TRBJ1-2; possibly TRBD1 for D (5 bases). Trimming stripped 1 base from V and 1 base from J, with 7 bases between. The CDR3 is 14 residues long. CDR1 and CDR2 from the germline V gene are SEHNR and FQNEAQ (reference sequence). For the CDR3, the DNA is TGTGCCAGCAGCTTAGGGACATATAACTATGGCTACACCTTC. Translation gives CASSLGTYNYGYTF.

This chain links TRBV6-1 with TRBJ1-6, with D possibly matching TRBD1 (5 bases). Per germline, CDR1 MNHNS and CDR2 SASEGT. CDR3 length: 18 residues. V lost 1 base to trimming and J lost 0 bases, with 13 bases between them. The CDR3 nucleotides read TGTGCCAGCAGTGAAGGGGGGATGGTAAGCTCCTATAATTCACCCCTCCACTTT. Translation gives CASSEGGMVSSYNSPLHF.

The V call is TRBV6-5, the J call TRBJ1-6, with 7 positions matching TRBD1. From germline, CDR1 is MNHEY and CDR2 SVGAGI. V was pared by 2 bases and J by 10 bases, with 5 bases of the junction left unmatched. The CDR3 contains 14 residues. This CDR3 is CASSYADRDSPLHF. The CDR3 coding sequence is TGTGCCAGCAGTTACGCTGACAGGGACTCACCCCTCCACTTT.

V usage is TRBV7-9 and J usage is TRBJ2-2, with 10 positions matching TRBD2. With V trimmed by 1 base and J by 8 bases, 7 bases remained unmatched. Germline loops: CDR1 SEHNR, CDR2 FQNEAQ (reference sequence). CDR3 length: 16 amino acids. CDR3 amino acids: CASSLGRLAGEGELFF. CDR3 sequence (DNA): TGTGCCAGCAGCTTAGGACGGCTAGCGGGAGAGGGGGAGCTGTTTTTT.

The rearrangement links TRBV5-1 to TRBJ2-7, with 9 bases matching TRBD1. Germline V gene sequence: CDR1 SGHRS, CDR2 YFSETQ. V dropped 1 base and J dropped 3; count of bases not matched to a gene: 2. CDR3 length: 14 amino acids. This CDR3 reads CASSLTGQGYEQYF. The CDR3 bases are TGCGCCAGCAGCTTGACGGGACAGGGCTACGAGCAGTACTTC. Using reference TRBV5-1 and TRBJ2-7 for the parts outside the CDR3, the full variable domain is KAGVTQTPRYLIKTRGQQVTLSCSPISGHRSVSWYQQTPGQGLQFLFEYFSETQRNKGNFPGRFSGRQFSNSRSEMNVSTLELGDSALYLCASSLTGQGYEQYFGPGTRLTVT.

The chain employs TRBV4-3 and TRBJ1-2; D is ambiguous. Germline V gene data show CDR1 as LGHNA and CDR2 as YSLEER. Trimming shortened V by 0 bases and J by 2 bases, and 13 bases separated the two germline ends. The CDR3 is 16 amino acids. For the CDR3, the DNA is TGCGCCAGCAGCCAAGAAAGTTCGGGCAGCAACTATGGCTACACCTTC. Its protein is CASSQESSGSNYGYTF.

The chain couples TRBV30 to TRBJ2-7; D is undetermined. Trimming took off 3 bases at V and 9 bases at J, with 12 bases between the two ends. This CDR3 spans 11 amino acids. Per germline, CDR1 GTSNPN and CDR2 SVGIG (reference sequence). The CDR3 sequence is CAWSGSQVQYF. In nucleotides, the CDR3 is TGTGCCTGGAGCGGATCTCAGGTGCAGTACTTC.